This is a list of T cell receptor beta chains from one sample in a study of CD8 T cells in Susac syndrome. TCRdb itself ran the immunoSEQ multiplex PCR reads through MiXCR, one entry per CDR3 protein. The sample consists of about 85,000 distinct CDR3 sequences, about 93% of them appearing once. Sequencing input: CD8+ T cells from PBMCs. These receptors all stem from a human donor in good health. Each CDR3 is given with its conserved first and last residue. Expanded clones are given a class, and other clones once, few, many or no size at all.

j_gene: TRBJ1-2; abundance: NA; v_gene: TRBV4-1; CDR3aa: CASSHFRDRGNYGYTF
j_gene: TRBJ2-7; abundance: NA; v_gene: TRBV5-5; CDR3aa: CASSFPGQGVLEQYF
j_gene: TRBJ2-1; abundance: NA; v_gene: TRBV6-5; CDR3aa: CASSYTPSADEQFF
j_gene: TRBJ1-2; abundance: once; v_gene: TRBV7-9; CDR3aa: CASSLGVGSYGYTF
j_gene: TRBJ2-4; abundance: NA; v_gene: TRBV15; CDR3aa: CATSGTGDNIQYF
j_gene: TRBJ2-7; abundance: NA; v_gene: TRBV13; CDR3aa: CASSPNRGPYEQYF
j_gene: TRBJ2-1; abundance: NA; v_gene: TRBV11-2; CDR3aa: CASSSTGENYNEQFF
j_gene: TRBJ2-3; abundance: NA; v_gene: TRBV27; CDR3aa: CASSFMTSGGGTDTQYF
j_gene: TRBJ2-3; abundance: few; v_gene: TRBV28; CDR3aa: CASSLTSTDTQYF
j_gene: TRBJ2-5; abundance: NA; v_gene: TRBV4-3; CDR3aa: CASSQGVQETQYF
j_gene: TRBJ2-1; abundance: NA; v_gene: TRBV3-1; CDR3aa: CASSQELNSWMYNEQFF
j_gene: TRBJ1-2; abundance: NA; v_gene: TRBV6-2/TRBV6-3; CDR3aa: CASSYVRTDNYGYTF
j_gene: TRBJ1-2; abundance: few; v_gene: TRBV14; CDR3aa: CASSQAALYGYTF
j_gene: TRBJ2-1; abundance: NA; v_gene: TRBV11-2; CDR3aa: CASSLDSDRGYNEQFF
j_gene: TRBJ1-5; abundance: NA; v_gene: TRBV6-2/TRBV6-3; CDR3aa: CASRTREERNQPQHF
j_gene: TRBJ1-2; abundance: NA; v_gene: TRBV25-1; CDR3aa: CASSGGEIYGYTF
j_gene: TRBJ2-1; abundance: NA; v_gene: TRBV12-3/TRBV12-4; CDR3aa: CASSLARVDEQFF
j_gene: TRBJ1-1; abundance: NA; v_gene: TRBV7-9; CDR3aa: CASSLRIGTNTEAFF
j_gene: TRBJ2-7; abundance: few; v_gene: TRBV18; CDR3aa: CASSPHPRGGTDEQYF
j_gene: TRBJ1-1; abundance: NA; v_gene: TRBV6-1; CDR3aa: CASSVTVRMNTEAFF
j_gene: TRBJ1-2; abundance: NA; v_gene: TRBV21-1; CDR3aa: CASSKAELRKPYGYTF
j_gene: TRBJ1-2; abundance: NA; v_gene: TRBV5-6; CDR3aa: CASSLGRDPVFYGYTF
j_gene: TRBJ2-1; abundance: NA; v_gene: TRBV2; CDR3aa: CASRTRNEQFF
j_gene: TRBJ1-2; abundance: NA; v_gene: TRBV4-1; CDR3aa: CASSQPTGSSRSYGYTF
j_gene: TRBJ1-3; abundance: NA; v_gene: TRBV7-8; CDR3aa: CASSRQGDSGNTIYF
j_gene: TRBJ2-7; abundance: NA; v_gene: TRBV19; CDR3aa: CASGKTGLHYEQYF
j_gene: TRBJ2-2; abundance: once; v_gene: TRBV11-2; CDR3aa: CASSLRTVTGELFF
j_gene: TRBJ2-7; abundance: once; v_gene: TRBV13; CDR3aa: CASSSGDFLEQYF
j_gene: TRBJ2-1; abundance: NA; v_gene: TRBV14; CDR3aa: CASSLNLLDGSYNEQFF
j_gene: TRBJ1-2; abundance: NA; v_gene: TRBV7-9; CDR3aa: CASSSIPGGSYGYTF
j_gene: TRBJ1-5; abundance: NA; v_gene: TRBV25-1; CDR3aa: CASSPDSGGYQPQHF
j_gene: TRBJ2-1; abundance: NA; v_gene: TRBV2; CDR3aa: CASRDLQGPHSYNEQFF
j_gene: TRBJ2-5; abundance: NA; v_gene: TRBV7-9; CDR3aa: CASSEYGNSGETQYF
j_gene: TRBJ1-1; abundance: NA; v_gene: TRBV4-3; CDR3aa: CASSQEGSSAEAFF
j_gene: TRBJ1-3; abundance: once; v_gene: TRBV12-3/TRBV12-4; CDR3aa: CASSFGGAHSGNTIYF